Each of the 22 T cell receptor beta chains below was sequenced from the same sample in a study of CD4 T cells in relation to SARS-CoV-2 and coronaviruses. Clones were sequenced by immunoSEQ multiplex PCR, and TCRdb holds only the in-frame ones, with some missing. This repertoire shows about 28,000 clones, 74% found once; its top ten account for under 30%. CD4+ T cells from unexposed donors were obtained before the COVID-19 pandemic (2011-2018). Isolation of CD4+ T cells took place after about 9 days in culture. Their cognate antigens are unknown. Sequenced sample: CD4+ T cells from PBMCs, cultured in vitro. The receptors come from a human donor in good health.

The chain uses TRBV5-6 and TRBJ2-3, with 7 nucleotides matching TRBD2. The trim removed 1 base at V and 2 bases at J, leaving 16 bases unmatched. Germline V gene lookup returns CDR1 SGHDT and CDR2 YYEEEE. CDR3 size: 19 residues. The CDR3 spells CASSLFFLSAGEPTDTQYF. The CDR3 DNA is TGTGCCAGCAGCTTGTTCTTTCTCTCGGCGGGAGAACCCACAGATACGCAGTATTTT. The full variable domain, completed using reference TRBV5-6 and TRBJ2-3, is DAGVTQSPTHLIKTRGQQVTLRCSPKSGHDTVSWYQQALGQGPQFIFQYYEEEERQRGNFPDRFSGHQFPNYSSELNVNALLLGDSALYLCASSLFFLSAGEPTDTQYFGPGTRLTVL.

This clone was observed a handful of times. J is TRBJ1-5 and V is TRBV18, with 7 bases that match TRBD1. This CDR3 has 18 residues. The junction had 11 bases not matched to a gene; V was cut back by 3 bases and J by 0 bases. Germline CDR1 KGHSH, CDR2 LQKENI. CDR3 amino acids: CASSPERNRGRSNQPQHF. CDR3 DNA sequence: TGTGCCAGCTCACCGGAGCGTAACAGGGGTCGTAGCAATCAGCCCCAGCATTTT.

The gene calls are TRBV12-3 or TRBV12-4 and TRBJ2-5, with D possibly TRBD2 on 5 matching bases. The CDR3 has 12 amino acids. V lost 3 bases and J 4 bases, leaving 6 bases between the germline ends. CDR3 sequence: CASSFRGETQYF. In DNA, the CDR3 is TGTGCCAGCAGTTTTCGGGGAGAGACCCAGTACTTC.

V is TRBV6-2 or TRBV6-3 and J is TRBJ1-6; maybe TRBD1 (6 bases). Germline V lookup: CDR1 MNHEY, CDR2 SVGEGT. This CDR3 has 14 residues. Trimming took 6 bases from V and 11 from J, leaving 17 bases between them. This CDR3 reads CASSSTRQGTPLHF. CDR3 DNA: TGTGCCAGCAGCTCGACACGGCAGGGGACACCCCTCCACTTT.

The chain couples TRBV28 to TRBJ1-1, with 9 positions matching TRBD1. Germline CDR1 MDHEN, CDR2 SYDVKM. This CDR3 region has 15 residues. The trim removed 5 bases at V and 8 bases at J, leaving 12 bases unmatched. The CDR3 coding sequence is TGTGCCAGCAGTCTCCGGGACAGGGTGAGGATAGAAGCTTTCTTT. It yields the protein CASSLRDRVRIEAFF.

V and J are TRBV27 and TRBJ2-2, with D unclear. Trimming left V 5 bases short and J 4 bases short, with 11 bases between. Germline V gives CDR1 MNHEY, CDR2 SMNVEV (reference sequence). CDR3 length: 14 amino acids. The CDR3 DNA reads TGTGCCAGCAGTCCCTTTGGGGTCACCGGGGAGCTGTTTTTT. This gives the protein CASSPFGVTGELFF.

This chain links TRBV13 with TRBJ2-3; D may be TRBD1 (5 bases). V was cut by 3 bases and J by 6 bases, with 13 bases left in between. Germline V CDR1 and CDR2: PRHDT, FYEKMQ (reference sequence). The CDR3 runs to 14 residues. The CDR3: CASSFQGIWDTQYF. The CDR3 DNA sequence: TGTGCCAGCAGCTTTCAGGGAATTTGGGATACGCAGTATTTT.

The chain carries TRBV5-1 and TRBJ2-3; 10 bases are shared with TRBD2. CDR1 is SGHRS and CDR2 is YFSETQ in the germline V gene. The ends lost 4 bases at V and 5 bases at J; junction bases unmatched: 7. The CDR3 covers 15 residues. The CDR3 loop is CASSPPLAGVDTQYF. The CDR3 nucleotides read TGCGCCAGCAGCCCCCCCCTAGCGGGGGTAGATACGCAGTATTTT.

The chain couples TRBV7-2 to TRBJ1-5; D call uncertain. V lost 1 base to trimming and J lost 7 bases, with 8 bases between them. This CDR3 spans 13 amino acids. CDR1 SGHTA and CDR2 FQGNSA come from the germline V gene. The chain's CDR3 is CASSLEVNQPQHF. CDR3 nucleotides: TGTGCCAGCAGCTTAGAGGTGAACCAGCCCCAGCATTTT.

The chain uses TRBV5-5 and TRBJ1-5; 8 bases map to TRBD1. Germline V CDR1 and CDR2: SGHKS, YYEKEE (reference sequence). The CDR3 extends over 16 amino acids. The ends lost 2 bases at V and 2 bases at J; junction bases unmatched: 6. The CDR3 here is CASSLGPTGGNQPQHF. The CDR3 bases are TGTGCCAGCAGCTTAGGCCCGACAGGGGGCAATCAGCCCCAGCATTTT.

This clone was picked up a small number of times. The chain links TRBV19 to TRBJ1-3; no firm D call. CDR3 length: 14 residues. CDR1 and CDR2 (germline): LNHDA, SQIVND (reference sequence). V lost 6 bases, J lost 2 bases, and 11 bases lay in between. The chain's CDR3 is CASSPNHPGNTIYF. As DNA, the CDR3 is TGTGCCAGTAGCCCCAACCACCCTGGAAACACCATATATTTT.

The chain joins TRBV2 to TRBJ1-5; perhaps TRBD1 as D (5 bases). The germline V and J ends were trimmed by 3 bases and 6 bases, with 9 bases remaining between them. Germline V gene sequence: CDR1 SNHLY, CDR2 FYNNEI. This CDR3 contains 13 residues. CDR3 in amino acids: CASSEAGFQPQHF. The DNA for the CDR3 is TGTGCCAGCAGTGAGGCAGGGTTTCAGCCCCAGCATTTT.

The sample holds a few counts of this clone. The rearrangement links TRBV28 to TRBJ1-4; D might be TRBD1 (5 bases). The length of the CDR3 is 16 residues. Germline V gene sequence: CDR1 MDHEN, CDR2 SYDVKM. V lost 7 bases and J 4 bases, leaving 19 bases between the germline ends. The CDR3 DNA is TGTGCCAGCACCACTTCCGGGCAGGGCCTTAATGAAAAACTGTTTTTT. Its protein product is CASTTSGQGLNEKLFF.

The chain is built from TRBV10-2 and TRBJ1-5; D gene unclear. The germline V gene encodes CDR1 WSHSY and CDR2 SAAADI. The CDR3 loop spans 14 amino acids. Between the trimmed V and J ends, which lost 0 bases and 7 bases, there was a span of 10 bases. The CDR3 DNA reads as TGCGCCAGCAGTGAGTCGGCGGCCTACCAGCCCCAGCATTTT. Its translation is CASSESAAYQPQHF.

This clone occurred a few times. The CDR3 loop reads CASSPWAGGYEQYF. The CDR3 DNA sequence: TGTGCCAGCAGCCCGTGGGCGGGAGGTTACGAGCAGTACTTC. The chain carries TRBV7-2 and TRBJ2-7; TRBD2 agrees at 8 bases. V shed 5 bases and J 4 bases; nucleotides not matched to a gene: 7. The CDR3 has 14 residues. Germline V gene lookup returns CDR1 SGHTA and CDR2 FQGNSA.

The V gene is TRBV5-5, the J gene TRBJ2-4; 7 bases map to TRBD1. V shed 5 bases, J shed 2 bases, and the junction held 4 bases outside the gene matches. This CDR3 is 14 amino acids long. CDR1 and CDR2 from the germline V gene are SGHKS and YYEKEE (reference sequence). The CDR3 region has the DNA TGTGCCAGCAGTCTACAGGGGCCCAAAAACATTCAGTACTTC. This sequence encodes CASSLQGPKNIQYF.

CDR3 in DNA: TGTGCCAGTAGTATTAGGGACAAACCAGATACGCAGTATTTT. As protein: CASSIRDKPDTQYF. This chain connects TRBV19 to TRBJ2-3; possible D gene TRBD1, 6 bases. The length of the CDR3 is 14 residues. V was trimmed by 3 bases and J by 4 bases, leaving 11 bases between them. The germline V gene has CDR1 LNHDA and CDR2 SQIVND (reference sequence).

This chain uses TRBV5-8 with TRBJ2-7, with unresolved D. The V end lost 2 bases, the J end lost 3 bases, and 9 bases lay between the germline ends. Per germline, CDR1 SGHTS and CDR2 YDEGEE. The CDR3 runs 13 residues. CDR3 protein: CASSLYKVYEQYF. In nucleotides, the CDR3 is TGTGCCAGCAGCTTATATAAAGTCTACGAGCAGTACTTC. Variable domain in full (rest from reference TRBV5-8 and TRBJ2-7): EAGVTQSPTHLIKTRGQQATLRCSPISGHTSVYWYQQALGLGLQFLLWYDEGEERNRGNFPPRFSGRQFPNYSSELNVNALELEDSALYLCASSLYKVYEQYFGPGTRLTVT.

V usage is TRBV5-4 and J usage is TRBJ2-3; 8 bases are shared with TRBD1. Germline V gene sequence: CDR1 SGHNT, CDR2 YYREEE (reference sequence). The CDR3 totals 17 residues. J was trimmed by 6 bases and V by 0 bases; bases with no gene match: 12. CDR3 coding DNA: TGTGCCAGCAGCTTGGGGACAGGGTTGGTTATAGGGGATACGCAGTATTTT. Its protein product is CASSLGTGLVIGDTQYF.

V gene TRBV12-3 or TRBV12-4 combines with J gene TRBJ1-2; no reliable D call. V lost 6 bases and J 4 bases, leaving 12 bases between the germline ends. This CDR3 has 13 residues. The CDR3 nucleotides read TGTGCCAGCAGAACGCTTCCCGCCTATGGCTACACCTTC. Translated: CASRTLPAYGYTF.

The V gene is TRBV2, the J gene TRBJ1-4; D is unresolved. The CDR3 runs to 15 residues. Germline-derived CDR1 and CDR2 are SNHLY and FYNNEI. V lost 0 bases and J lost 5, with 10 bases in between. The CDR3 is CASSEALGRNEKLFF. CDR3 nucleotide sequence: TGTGCCAGCAGTGAAGCGTTGGGGAGAAATGAAAAACTGTTTTTT. Supplemented by reference TRBV2 and TRBJ1-4, the full variable domain reads EPEVTQTPSHQVTQMGQEVILRCVPISNHLYFYWYRQILGQKVEFLVSFYNNEISEKSEIFDDQFSVERPDGSNFTLKIRSTKLEDSAMYFCASSEALGRNEKLFFGSGTQLSVL.

The rearrangement uses TRBV2 and TRBJ1-1; 8 nucleotides align to TRBD1. Germline assignment: CDR1 SNHLY and CDR2 FYNNEI. This CDR3 is built from 12 residues. Germline trimming cut 7 bases from V and 9 bases from J; bases unmatched to any gene: 7. The CDR3 spells CASTTRDRKAFF. The CDR3 DNA sequence: TGTGCCAGCACTACCCGGGACAGGAAAGCTTTCTTT.